This TCR beta chain was sequenced for a study of PD-1 blockade in classical Hodgkin lymphoma. About the study: Every 2 weeks, patients got 3 mg/kg intravenous nivolumab. General observations from the study: Newly diagnosed patients had baseline TCR diversity that was reportedly lower than that of healthy donors.

Libraries were prepared by immunoSEQ multiplex PCR; TCRdb keeps only in-frame clonotypes and omits some of them. Of tens of thousands of clones detected, roughly 70% appear once; the ten largest clones hold about a fifth. A word on this clone: The antigen is undetermined. An end of the junction differs from the germline gene, which may be a read error.

After autologous stem cell transplantation all patients relapsed, and prior brentuximab vedotin exposure differed between cohorts. Best overall response was complete response, partial response or progressive disease in these relapsed/refractory classical Hodgkin lymphoma patients. This CDR3 contains 14 residues. In germline, CDR1 is MDHEN, CDR2 SYDVKM. This sequence originates from a human donor with classical Hodgkin lymphoma. The source was peripheral blood mononuclear cells (PBMCs), collected at baseline. The chain recombines TRBV28 with TRBJ2-7, with 8 nucleotides matching TRBD1. The CDR3 DNA reads TGTGCCAGCAGTGCCGCCCCCCGGACAGGGCATATGGACTTC. It is translated as CASSAAPRTGHMDF.